This T cell receptor beta chain comes out of a study of OX40 agonist ivuxolimab in advanced cancers. Method: immunoSEQ multiplex PCR; TCRdb's copy keeps in-frame clones and lacks some. The sample records roughly 66,000 clones, around four fifths being singletons. Per germline, CDR1 LNHDA and CDR2 SQIVND (reference sequence). There are 14 residues in the CDR3. V was clipped by 1 base and J by 8 bases, with 12 bases between them. The sequence was collected from an adult with an advanced solid tumor such as melanoma, head and neck, liver or kidney cancer. The specimen comprised CD4+ or CD8+ T cells sorted from blood, sampled in a trial of the OX40 agonist ivuxolimab. The chain joins TRBV19 to TRBJ2-1; D is unresolved. CDR3 residues: CASSIGPLSDEQFF. DNA for the CDR3: TGTGCCAGTAGTATAGGCCCCCTGAGCGATGAGCAGTTCTTC.